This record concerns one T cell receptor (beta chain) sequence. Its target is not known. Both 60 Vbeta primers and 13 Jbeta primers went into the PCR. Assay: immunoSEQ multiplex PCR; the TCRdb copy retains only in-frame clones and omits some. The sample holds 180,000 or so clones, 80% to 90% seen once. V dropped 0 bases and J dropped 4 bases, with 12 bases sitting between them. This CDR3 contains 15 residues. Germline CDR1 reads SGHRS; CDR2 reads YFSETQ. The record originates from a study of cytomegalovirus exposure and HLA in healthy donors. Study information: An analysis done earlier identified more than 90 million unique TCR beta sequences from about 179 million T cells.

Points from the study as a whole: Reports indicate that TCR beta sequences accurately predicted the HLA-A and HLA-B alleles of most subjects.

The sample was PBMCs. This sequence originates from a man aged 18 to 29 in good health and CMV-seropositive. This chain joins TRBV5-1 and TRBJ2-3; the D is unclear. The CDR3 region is CASSLEPYAADTQYF. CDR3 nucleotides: TGCGCCAGCAGCTTGGAGCCCTATGCCGCAGATACGCAGTATTTT.